One sample yielded the 4 T cell receptor beta chains listed below, sequenced in a study of blood T cell repertoires in COVID-19. The assay was immunoSEQ multiplex PCR, and TCRdb's table has in-frame clones only and misses some. This table has around 250,000 clones, roughly 90% appearing once. Sequences were obtained from peripheral blood. Receptor source: a man aged 55-75 years with acute or convalescent COVID-19.

This clone was observed a handful of times. The J gene is TRBJ1-5, the V gene TRBV2; D gene unclear. The V end lost 6 bases, the J end lost 8 bases, and 20 bases lay between the germline ends. CDR3 length: 15 amino acids. Looked up from germline, CDR1 is SNHLY and CDR2 is FYNNEI. The CDR3 DNA reads as TGTGCCAGCAGCCCCGGCCTACAGCGGAGGGAGCCCCAGCATTTT. Translation gives CASSPGLQRREPQHF.

The chain joins TRBV30 to TRBJ2-3, with D perhaps matching TRBD2 (5 bases). V was clipped by 4 bases and J by 0 bases, with 14 bases between them. Germline V lookup: CDR1 GTSNPN, CDR2 SVGIG (reference sequence). CDR3 length: 15 amino acids. The CDR3 nucleotides read TGTGCCTGGATTCCAGGAAGAGGGAGCACAGATACGCAGTATTTT. Residues: CAWIPGRGSTDTQYF.

The J gene is TRBJ1-4, the V gene TRBV9; D is unresolved. Germline assignment: CDR1 SGDLS and CDR2 YYNGEE. V was shortened by 4 bases and J by 8 bases, with 12 bases between the two germline ends. This CDR3 is 13 amino acids long. The CDR3 sequence is CASSLRPEEKLFF. The CDR3 region has the DNA TGTGCCAGCAGCCTTCGACCGGAGGAAAAACTGTTTTTT. The complete variable domain, with remaining parts taken from reference TRBV9 and TRBJ1-4, reads DSGVTQTPKHLITATGQRVTLRCSPRSGDLSVYWYQQSLDQGLQFLIQYYNGEERAKGNILERFSAQQFPDLHSELNLSSLELGDSALYFCASSLRPEEKLFFGSGTQLSVL.

The chain combines TRBV12-5 with TRBJ1-2; possible D gene TRBD1, 6 bases. There are 13 residues in the CDR3. Germline CDR1 and CDR2: LGHNT and FRNRAP. Trimming removed 7 bases from V and 2 bases from J, with 11 bases in between. CDR3 sequence reads: CASALDSNYGYTF. CDR3 nucleotides: TGTGCTAGTGCCTTGGACAGCAACTATGGCTACACCTTC.